A selection of T cell receptor beta chains follows, all from one sample in a study of regulatory T cells in long-lasting Graves disease. TCRdb reprocessed the multiplex PCR reads with MiXCR, giving one entry per CDR3 protein. This table holds under 450,000 distinct CDR3 sequences, roughly a quarter found once. The starting material was peripheral blood mononuclear cells (PBMCs), obtained when the disease was refractory, from a patient treated with antithyroid drugs. Every receptor here comes from a female donor with Graves disease. Both conserved end residues are part of each CDR3. The D gene is left open where the match is weak. Size values are once, few and many counts, or a class for expanded clones, and some rows have none.

v_gene	j_gene	abundance	d_gene	CDR3aa	CDR3nt
TRBV20-1	TRBJ2-5	many	.	CSARDMSWVRKTQYF	TGCAGTGCTAGAGATATGTCATGGGTCAGGAAGACCCAGTACTTC
TRBV20-1	TRBJ1-2	.	.	CSARGDSLVEGYTF	TGCAGTGCTAGAGGCGACAGCTTAGTGGAAGGCTACACCTTC
TRBV28	TRBJ1-5	many	.	CASRVGNQPQHF	TGTGCCAGCAGGGTGGGCAATCAGCCCCAGCATTTT
TRBV20-1	TRBJ2-4	.	.	CSARDDRGLSFGNIQYF	TGCAGTGCTAGAGACGACCGGGGTCTATCCTTCGGAAACATTCAGTACTTC
TRBV20-1	TRBJ1-2	.	.	CSARENQGANYGYTF	TGCAGTGCTAGAGAGAACCAGGGAGCTAACTATGGCTACACCTTC
TRBV2	TRBJ1-4	many	TRBD1	CASSDNRDSLNEKLFF	TGTGCCAGCAGTGACAACCGGGACAGCTTAAATGAAAAACTGTTTTTT
TRBV28	TRBJ2-7	many	.	CASSPRGPYEQYF	TGTGCCAGCAGTCCCCGGGGCCCGTACGAGCAGTACTTC
TRBV20-1	TRBJ2-3	few	TRBD2	CSARGGPVTSGRIDTQYF	TGCAGTGCTAGAGGGGGACCGGTGACTAGCGGGAGGATAGATACGCAGTATTTT
TRBV5-1	TRBJ1-1	.	TRBD1	CASSLETGLGEAFF	TGCGCCAGCAGCTTGGAGACAGGGTTGGGTGAAGCTTTCTTT
TRBV12-3/TRBV12-4	TRBJ2-7	few	.	CASSPRTGIYDEQYF	TGTGCCAGCAGTCCCAGGACGGGCATCTACGACGAGCAGTACTTC
TRBV6-5	TRBJ1-1	.	.	CASSYPGYTEAFF	TGTGCCAGCAGTTACCCTGGATACACTGAAGCTTTCTTT
TRBV5-1	TRBJ1-2	.	.	CASSPDGGSSGYTF	TGCGCCAGCAGCCCAGACGGGGGGTCATCTGGCTACACCTTC
TRBV6-1	TRBJ1-2	many	TRBD1	CASSQNRGYGYTF	TGTGCCAGCAGCCAGAACAGGGGCTATGGCTACACCTTC
TRBV3-1	TRBJ1-2	few	.	CASSQELGGYTF	TGTGCCAGCAGCCAAGAACTGGGAGGCTACACCTTC